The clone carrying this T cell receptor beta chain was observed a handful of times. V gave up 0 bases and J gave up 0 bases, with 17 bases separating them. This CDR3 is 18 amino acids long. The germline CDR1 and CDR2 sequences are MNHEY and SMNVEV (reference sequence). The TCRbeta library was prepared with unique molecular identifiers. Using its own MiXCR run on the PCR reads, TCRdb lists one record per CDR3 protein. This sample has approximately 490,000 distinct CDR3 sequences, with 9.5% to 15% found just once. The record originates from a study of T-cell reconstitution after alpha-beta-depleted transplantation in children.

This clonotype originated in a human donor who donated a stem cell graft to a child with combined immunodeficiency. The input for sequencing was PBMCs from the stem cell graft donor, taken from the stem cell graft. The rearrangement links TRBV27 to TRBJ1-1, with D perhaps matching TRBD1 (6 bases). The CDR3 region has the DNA TGTGCCAGCAGTTTATCGGGGGGCTACGTCTCCTTGAACACTGAAGCTTTCTTT. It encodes CASSLSGGYVSLNTEAFF.